This is a list of T cell receptor beta chains from one sample in a study of Ad26.COV2.S vaccination and SARS-CoV-2 variants. Clones were sequenced by immunoSEQ multiplex PCR, and TCRdb holds only the in-frame ones, with some missing. The sample carries 350,000 to 450,000 clones, around 92% recorded once. Sequencing was performed on peripheral blood, taken in a trial of Ad26.COV2.S vaccine versus placebo. These receptors were taken from a person aged 18 to 65 who received the Ad26.COV2.S COVID-19 vaccine or a placebo. CDR3s include the opening cysteine and the closing phenylalanine or tryptophan. A D gene is named only where the DNA matches it firmly. Size is omitted from some rows. Given values are once, few, many or a class for expanded clones.

clone size,D gene,J gene,V gene,CDR3 DNA,CDR3 protein
.,TRBD1,TRBJ1-1,TRBV2,TGTGCCAGCAGTGACAGGTTGGAGGGGGCTTTT,CASSDRLEGAF
once,.,TRBJ2-7,TRBV4-1,TGCGCCAGCAGCCAAGGAGGCACAGGCGGATACGAGCAGTACTTC,CASSQGGTGGYEQYF
.,.,TRBJ2-3,TRBV11-2,TGTGCCAGCAGCCAAAGTGGGCCCCCACGGCCAGATACGCAGTATTTT,CASSQSGPPRPDTQYF
once,.,TRBJ2-5,TRBV7-2,TGTGCCAGCAGGGAACGGGGGCGAGAGACCCAGTACTTC,CASRERGRETQYF
.,.,TRBJ2-7,TRBV29-1,TGCAGCGTTGACAGGGGGGGTATCGAGCAGTACTTC,CSVDRGGIEQYF
.,TRBD2,TRBJ2-5,TRBV28,TGTGCCAGCAGCCCCCTAGCGGGGGGGCACGAGACCCAGTACTTC,CASSPLAGGHETQYF
.,.,TRBJ1-1,TRBV11-2,TGTGCCAGCAGCTCCCCCGGGGACGGGAACACTGAAGCTTTCTTT,CASSSPGDGNTEAFF
.,TRBD1,TRBJ2-7,TRBV3-1/TRBV3-2,TGTGCCAGCAGCATTGGGGGGACAGGCCTCTACGAGCAGTACTTC,CASSIGGTGLYEQYF
.,.,TRBJ2-1,TRBV5-1,TGCGCCAGCAGCTTCCGGAGCTCCTACAATGAGCAGTTCTTC,CASSFRSSYNEQFF
.,.,TRBJ2-2,TRBV7-2,TGTGCCAGCAGCTTAGGGGGGGTCACCGGGGAGCTGTTTTTT,CASSLGGVTGELFF
.,.,TRBJ1-1,TRBV7-9,TGTGCCAGCGCACGAGAAAACACTGAAGCTTTCTTT,CASARENTEAFF
.,TRBD1,TRBJ2-2,TRBV2,TGTGCCAGCAGTAATCAGGGGGCGGACACCGGGGAGCTGTTTTTT,CASSNQGADTGELFF
.,.,TRBJ2-3,TRBV28,TGTGCCAGCAGTTTACCTCCTCTAGTTGGGACGTCAGATACGCAGTATTTT,CASSLPPLVGTSDTQYF
.,TRBD1,TRBJ1-1,TRBV7-8,TGTGCCAGCAGCTTAGAGACAGGGAGTTGGGCTGAAGCTTTCTTT,CASSLETGSWAEAFF
.,.,TRBJ1-2,TRBV5-4,TGTGCCAGCAGCCCACAGGGTGACTATGGCTACACCTTC,CASSPQGDYGYTF
once,.,TRBJ1-2,TRBV11-2,TGTGCCAGCAGCTTAGATGGAGGAGGGAACTATGGCTACACCTTC,CASSLDGGGNYGYTF
.,.,TRBJ1-6,TRBV5-5,TGTGCCAGCAGCGCGGGACCCCGGACGTCTAATTCACCCCTCCACTTT,CASSAGPRTSNSPLHF
.,.,TRBJ1-2,TRBV18,TGTGCCAGCTCACCTGAGAACTGGGGGAGCTACACCTTC,CASSPENWGSYTF
.,.,TRBJ1-1,TRBV5-5,TGTGCCAGCAGCTTGGGGGGGTATAACACTGAAGCTTTCTTT,CASSLGGYNTEAFF
.,TRBD1,TRBJ1-2,TRBV27,TGTGCCAGCAGTTTAACCACACAGGGGGCGCCTGGCTACACCTTC,CASSLTTQGAPGYTF
.,.,TRBJ1-2,TRBV6-5,TGTGCCAGCAGTCCCAGGACCGTTGGAGTACGTGGCTACACCTTC,CASSPRTVGVRGYTF
.,.,TRBJ2-1,TRBV6-2/TRBV6-3,TGTGCCAGCAGTGCCGGCTACAATGAGCAGTTCTTC,CASSAGYNEQFF
.,.,TRBJ2-7,TRBV7-9,TGTGCCAGCAGTTCCGAAGGGTACGAGCAGTACTTC,CASSSEGYEQYF
.,TRBD1,TRBJ2-7,TRBV18,TGTGCCAGCTCACCTGGGACAGGGGGCCCCTACGAGCAGTACTTC,CASSPGTGGPYEQYF
few,TRBD1,TRBJ1-6,TRBV9,TGTGCCAGCAGCGGGGGGACAGGGGATTCACCCCTCCACTTT,CASSGGTGDSPLHF
.,.,TRBJ1-1,TRBV29-1,TGCAGCGCAATGGGGTGGAACACTGAAGCTTTCTTT,CSAMGWNTEAFF
.,TRBD1,TRBJ2-5,TRBV11-2,TGTGCCAGCAGCCCCCCAGGGGGTCAGACCCAGTACTTC,CASSPPGGQTQYF
.,.,TRBJ2-1,TRBV12-3/TRBV12-4,TGTGCCAGCAGTTTAGAGGTAATCGATGAGCAGTTCTTC,CASSLEVIDEQFF
.,.,TRBJ2-5,TRBV4-1,TGCGCCAGCAGCCACCCGACGGGGGTCGGGACCCAGTACTTC,CASSHPTGVGTQYF
once,.,TRBJ2-7,TRBV27,TGTGCCAGCAGATTTTACACACGTGGCAGGAGCTCCTACGAGCAGTACTTC,CASRFYTRGRSSYEQYF
.,TRBD1,TRBJ1-4,TRBV27,TGTGCCAGCAGTTCCCTGACAGGGCCGAATGAAAAACTGTTTTTT,CASSSLTGPNEKLFF
.,TRBD1,TRBJ1-2,TRBV6-2/TRBV6-3,TGTGCCAGCAGCAACGCCCTAGGACAGGGAGACTATGGCTACACCTTC,CASSNALGQGDYGYTF
.,.,TRBJ1-1,TRBV7-2,TGTGCCAGCAGCTTAGGGGCTCCGAACACTGAAGCTTTCTTT,CASSLGAPNTEAFF
once,TRBD1,TRBJ1-5,TRBV29-1,TGCAGCGTCAGGACAGGGGATTTTGGTCAGCCCCAGCATTTT,CSVRTGDFGQPQHF
.,.,TRBJ2-5,TRBV20-1,TGCAGTGCTAGTAATCCCCAGGGGCGGAGCCAAGAGACCCAGTACTTC,CSASNPQGRSQETQYF
.,.,TRBJ2-2,TRBV24-1,TGTGCCACCAGTGATCCCAGGGGGAACACCGGGGAGCTGTTTTTT,CATSDPRGNTGELFF
once,.,TRBJ2-3,TRBV11-3,TGTGCCAGCAGCGATCTTCTACTGGGAGATACGCAGTATTTT,CASSDLLLGDTQYF
few,.,TRBJ2-2,TRBV7-9,TGTGCCAGCAGCCAACAGGCGGGGTTGAACACCGGGGAGCTGTTTTTT,CASSQQAGLNTGELFF
.,.,TRBJ2-7,TRBV11-2,TGTGCCAGCAGACCGGGACTTTACTACGAGCAGTACTTC,CASRPGLYYEQYF
.,.,TRBJ2-7,TRBV12-3/TRBV12-4,TGTGCCAGCAGGGGCGGGGGCAACGAGCAGTACTTC,CASRGGGNEQYF
.,TRBD1,TRBJ1-1,TRBV7-2,TGTGCCAGCAGCTTAGCCCGGAGACAGGGGGTCACGAGCACTGAAGCTTTCTTT,CASSLARRQGVTSTEAFF
.,TRBD1,TRBJ1-1,TRBV30,TGTGCCTGGACCCATCTGGAGAAGACAGGGGGTAGGCCTGAAGCTTTCTTT,CAWTHLEKTGGRPEAFF
.,.,TRBJ2-3,TRBV4-1,TGCGCCAGCAGCCAATTGTCGGGGGGCGCGACAGATACGCAGTATTTT,CASSQLSGGATDTQYF
.,.,TRBJ1-1,TRBV7-2,TGTGCCAGCAGCTTAGGGTTTAGTTTAGTGGGGATCACTGAAGCTTTCTTT,CASSLGFSLVGITEAFF
.,.,TRBJ1-3,TRBV7-2,TGTGCCAGCAGCTCCAGGGCCTTCTCTGGAAACACCATATATTTT,CASSSRAFSGNTIYF
.,TRBD1,TRBJ1-5,TRBV15,TGTGCCACCAGCGAGACAGGGGGCTATTATAGCAATCAGCCCCAGCATTTT,CATSETGGYYSNQPQHF
few,.,TRBJ1-2,TRBV2,TGTGCCAGCAGCCCCACAGGGACCTATGGCTACACCTTC,CASSPTGTYGYTF
.,TRBD2,TRBJ2-7,TRBV4-1,TGCGCCAGCAGCCAAGGAGCTAGCGGGGACACCTACGAGCAGTACTTC,CASSQGASGDTYEQYF
.,TRBD1,TRBJ2-1,TRBV29-1,TGCAGCGTAGATACAGGGGGTCCATACAATGAGCAGTTCTTC,CSVDTGGPYNEQFF
.,.,TRBJ2-7,TRBV11-2,TGTGCCAGCAGCTCGAACAGGCCTCCCTACGAGCAGTACTTC,CASSSNRPPYEQYF
.,.,TRBJ2-7,TRBV6-5,TGTGCCAGCAGTCCCTGGGACAAGTCCTACGAGCAGTACTTC,CASSPWDKSYEQYF
.,TRBD1,TRBJ2-2,TRBV5-1,TGCGCCAGCAGTCCCGGGACAGCAAACACCGGGGAGCTGTTTTTT,CASSPGTANTGELFF
.,.,TRBJ1-1,TRBV3-1/TRBV3-2,TGTGCCAGCAGCCAGGGAGACAGAGGAGCTTTCTTT,CASSQGDRGAFF
.,.,TRBJ1-1,TRBV18,TGTGCCAGCTCACCAGTACGGATGAACACTGAAGCTTTCTTT,CASSPVRMNTEAFF
once,TRBD2,TRBJ2-1,TRBV27,TGTGCCAGCAGTCCGCTTTACAGCGGGGATTACAATGAGCAGTTCTTC,CASSPLYSGDYNEQFF